These 27 T cell receptor beta chains came from one sample sequenced in a study of shared clonotypes between healthy human individuals. Assay: immunoSEQ multiplex PCR; the TCRdb copy retains only in-frame clones and omits some. The sample has about a million clones, about 75% seen once. Sequencing was done on a sample of memory CD4+ T cells sorted from blood. Subset given: CD45RA-negative fraction. Receptors originate from a man between 18 and 35 years old in good health.

This chain joins TRBV7-2 and TRBJ2-1; 9 bases are a match to TRBD2. Germline CDR1 reads SGHTA; CDR2 reads FQGNSA. The ends lost 1 base at V and 0 bases at J; junction bases unmatched: 1. This CDR3 region has 16 residues. Written as DNA, the CDR3 is TGTGCCAGCAGCTTAGATAGCGGGAGCTCCTACAATGAGCAGTTCTTC. It codes for CASSLDSGSSYNEQFF.

The chain employs TRBV5-4 and TRBJ2-7; no clear D gene. The germline V and J ends were trimmed by 4 bases and 6 bases, with 14 bases remaining between them. The CDR3 spans 13 residues. CDR1 is SGHNT, CDR2 YYREEE, per germline (reference sequence). CDR3 DNA sequence: TGTGCCAGCAGCCGTCGGGCCCTTTCCGAGCAGTACTTC. It is translated as CASSRRALSEQYF.

This clone was seen repeatedly, ten times or more. The gene calls are TRBV7-2 and TRBJ2-2; a weak D match, TRBD1 (6 bases). This CDR3 has 13 residues. V was shortened by 4 bases and J by 6 bases, with 9 bases between the two germline ends. Germline V gene sequence: CDR1 SGHTA, CDR2 FQGNSA. The CDR3 DNA follows: TGTGCCAGCAGCTCAACAGGGTCCGGGGAGCTGTTTTTT. Its translation is CASSSTGSGELFF. Full variable domain (outside the CDR3, taken from reference TRBV7-2 and TRBJ2-2): GAGVSQSPSNKVTEKGKDVELRCDPISGHTALYWYRQSLGQGLEFLIYFQGNSAPDKSGLPSDRFSAERTGGSVSTLTIQRTQQEDSAVYLCASSSTGSGELFFGEGSRLTVL.

The J gene is TRBJ1-3, the V gene TRBV10-3, with D perhaps TRBD1 (5 bases). This CDR3 comprises 16 residues. Germline loops: CDR1 ENHRY, CDR2 SYGVKD. The V end was cut by 2 bases, the J end by 0 bases, with 11 bases between. The CDR3 region has the DNA TGTGCCATCAGTGAGGGTAGACAGAGCTCTGGAAACACCATATATTTT. Translated, it gives CAISEGRQSSGNTIYF.

The chain employs TRBV4-3 and TRBJ2-3, with D hard to call. Trimming removed 0 bases from V and 0 bases from J, with 10 bases in between. The CDR3 extends over 16 amino acids. Per the germline V gene, CDR1 is LGHNA and CDR2 is YSLEER. As DNA, the CDR3 is TGCGCCAGCAGCCAAGATCTATCCCAGAGCACAGATACGCAGTATTTT. Protein sequence: CASSQDLSQSTDTQYF.

This clone was detected only once. The V and J genes are TRBV5-1 and TRBJ1-4; D ambiguous. CDR1 and CDR2 (germline): SGHRS, YFSETQ. Trimming shortened V by 0 bases and J by 2 bases, and 5 bases separated the two germline ends. The CDR3 totals 14 residues. The CDR3 DNA reads as TGCGCCAGCAGCTTGGCCCAGACTAATGAAAAACTGTTTTTT. It is translated as CASSLAQTNEKLFF.

The count of this clone is one. V gene TRBV7-9 combines with J gene TRBJ1-5; 9 bases are shared with TRBD1. The CDR3 loop spans 15 amino acids. Germline CDR1 and CDR2: SEHNR and FQNEAQ (reference sequence). The V gene end was trimmed by 3 bases and the J gene end by 2 bases; junction bases not matched to a gene: 2. CDR3 residues: CASSFGTGRNQPQHF. For the CDR3, the DNA is TGTGCCAGCAGCTTCGGGACAGGGCGCAATCAGCCCCAGCATTTT.

The V gene is TRBV7-9, the J gene TRBJ2-5; D gene ambiguous. Trimming removed 8 bases from V and 4 bases from J, with 14 bases in between. This CDR3 region has 13 residues. Germline V CDR1 and CDR2: SEHNR, FQNEAQ (reference sequence). The CDR3 DNA is TGTGCCAGCTCTCAGTCAGTCGGAGAGACCCAGTACTTC. It encodes CASSQSVGETQYF.

V gene TRBV6-4 combines with J gene TRBJ1-5, with no clear D. The germline V and J ends were trimmed by 6 bases and 7 bases, with 16 bases remaining between them. The CDR3 length is 14 residues. Germline values: CDR1 MRHNA, CDR2 SNTAGT. The CDR3 sequence is CASRIHQTGQPQHF. The CDR3 nucleotides read TGTGCCAGCAGGATCCACCAAACGGGACAGCCCCAGCATTTT.

This chain joins TRBV7-2 and TRBJ2-7; 7 nucleotides line up with TRBD2. V lost 2 bases and J lost 4; bases outside the gene matches: 8. The germline V gene encodes CDR1 SGHTA and CDR2 FQGNSA. The CDR3 totals 15 residues. CDR3 loop: CASSLMRGKGYEQYF. The CDR3, as DNA: TGTGCCAGCAGCTTAATGCGGGGGAAGGGTTACGAGCAGTACTTC.

DNA of the CDR3: TGTGCCAGCAGTTTATTTCCAGGGGAAAAACTGTTTTTT. This translates into CASSLFPGEKLFF. The J gene is TRBJ1-4, the V gene TRBV27; D perhaps matches TRBD1 (5 bases). The ends were cut back, 1 base at V and 8 bases at J, with 8 bases in the middle. The V gene's germline CDR1 is MNHEY and CDR2 SMNVEV (reference sequence). CDR3 length: 13 amino acids. Full variable domain (outside the CDR3, taken from reference TRBV27 and TRBJ1-4): EAQVTQNPRYLITVTGKKLTVTCSQNMNHEYMSWYRQDPGLGLRQIYYSMNVEVTDKGDVPEGYKVSRKEKRNFPLILESPSPNQTSLYFCASSLFPGEKLFFGSGTQLSVL.

This sequence joins TRBV5-4 and TRBJ2-1; D gene unclear. Trimming left V 2 bases short and J 5 bases short, with 8 bases between. The CDR3 is 13 residues long. Germline V gene sequence: CDR1 SGHNT, CDR2 YYREEE (reference sequence). This CDR3 reads CASSFWENNEQFF. The CDR3 DNA reads TGTGCCAGCAGCTTTTGGGAAAACAATGAGCAGTTCTTC. Supplemented by reference TRBV5-4 and TRBJ2-1, the full variable domain reads ETGVTQSPTHLIKTRGQQVTLRCSSQSGHNTVSWYQQALGQGPQFIFQYYREEENGRGNFPPRFSGLQFPNYSSELNVNALELDDSALYLCASSFWENNEQFFGPGTRLTVL.

The gene calls are TRBV5-5 and TRBJ2-7; no firm D call. This CDR3 contains 15 residues. Germline loops: CDR1 SGHKS, CDR2 YYEKEE (reference sequence). V gave up 0 bases and J gave up 6 bases, with 16 bases separating them. This CDR3 is CASSLGRASLAEQYF. Here the CDR3 DNA reads TGTGCCAGCAGCTTGGGTCGTGCCAGCCTGGCCGAGCAGTACTTC.

The rearrangement uses TRBV28 and TRBJ1-2, with TRBD1 matching over 9 bases. Germline-derived CDR1 and CDR2 are MDHEN and SYDVKM. There are 15 residues in the CDR3. Unmatched junction bases numbered 2, after V lost 3 bases and J lost 0 bases. The DNA for the CDR3 is TGTGCCAGCAGTTTTGGGGACAGGGCTAACTATGGCTACACCTTC. It specifies CASSFGDRANYGYTF.

The CDR3 sequence is CASSLTSGGNNEQFF. DNA of the CDR3: TGCGCCAGCAGCTTAACTAGCGGGGGAAACAATGAGCAGTTCTTC. This sequence joins TRBV5-1 and TRBJ2-1, with TRBD2 identical over 11 bases. With V trimmed by 2 bases and J by 5 bases, 3 bases remained unmatched. This CDR3 has 15 amino acids. CDR1 is SGHRS, CDR2 YFSETQ, per germline.

The chain carries TRBV9 and TRBJ2-5; 9 bases fit TRBD1. In germline, CDR1 is SGDLS, CDR2 YYNGEE. Losses at the gene ends were 2 bases for V and 5 bases for J; bases not matched to a gene: 7. This CDR3 region has 15 residues. CDR3 sequence reads: CASSVDWDRVETQYF. The CDR3 bases are TGTGCCAGCAGCGTCGACTGGGACAGGGTGGAGACCCAGTACTTC.

The chain employs TRBV11-3 and TRBJ2-3; 8 bases line up with TRBD2. V was pared by 7 bases and J by 0 bases, with 6 bases of the junction left unmatched. Germline CDR1 and CDR2: SGHNT and YENEEA. There are 15 residues in the CDR3. The CDR3 loop reads CASTYSGKSTDTQYF. The CDR3 DNA reads TGTGCCAGCACCTATAGCGGGAAAAGCACAGATACGCAGTATTTT.

The chain links TRBV7-2 to TRBJ2-1; D is possibly TRBD2 (7 bases). Trimming removed 5 bases at V and 5 bases at J, with 28 bases between. Germline V gene lookup returns CDR1 SGHTA and CDR2 FQGNSA. This CDR3 region has 19 residues. CDR3 DNA sequence: TGTGCCAGCAGCCCTAGAGTAGGGGGGTTGGCTAGCGGCCACAATGAGCAGTTCTTC. Translated: CASSPRVGGLASGHNEQFF.

The chain is built from TRBV5-6 and TRBJ2-1; 7 bases fit TRBD2. Germline V gene sequence: CDR1 SGHDT, CDR2 YYEEEE. V lost 1 base, J lost 5 bases, and 6 bases stayed unmatched. The CDR3 sequence is 15 residues long. The CDR3 bases are TGTGCCAGCAGCTTGCCGGGGGGTAGCGACAATGAGCAGTTCTTC. Translating it yields CASSLPGGSDNEQFF.

V is TRBV28 and J is TRBJ2-5; maybe TRBD1 (5 bases). The CDR3 has 16 amino acids. Germline assignment: CDR1 MDHEN and CDR2 SYDVKM. The V end was cut by 5 bases, the J end by 3 bases, with 19 bases between. CDR3 nucleotides: TGTGCCAGCAGTCCCGCAGTTTGGGGCGGAGAAGAGACCCAGTACTTC. Its protein is CASSPAVWGGEETQYF.

The CDR3 is CASGLVRLYEQYF. The CDR3 DNA is TGTGCTAGTGGTTTGGTACGCTTATACGAGCAGTACTTC. V gene TRBV12-5 combines with J gene TRBJ2-7; D is unclear. The CDR3 runs to 13 residues. CDR1 is LGHNT, CDR2 FRNRAP, per germline. Trimming removed 0 bases at V and 4 bases at J, with 7 bases between. The complete variable domain, with remaining parts taken from reference TRBV12-5 and TRBJ2-7, reads DARVTQTPRHKVTEMGQEVTMRCQPILGHNTVFWYRQTMMQGLELLAYFRNRAPLDDSGMPKDRFSAEMPDATLATLKIQPSEPRDSAVYFCASGLVRLYEQYFGPGTRLTVT.

This clone was seen only a few times. The J gene is TRBJ2-5, the V gene TRBV6-6; 7 bases map to TRBD1. The CDR3 has 14 residues. The V gene's germline CDR1 is MNHNY and CDR2 SVGAGI (reference sequence). The junction had 6 bases not matched to a gene; V was cut back by 4 bases and J by 4 bases. This CDR3 reads CASSFRDSRETQYF. The CDR3, as DNA: TGTGCCAGCAGTTTCCGGGACAGTAGAGAGACCCAGTACTTC.

The V gene is TRBV7-9, the J gene TRBJ1-3; 7 positions match TRBD1. This CDR3 has 15 amino acids. Losses at the gene ends were 4 bases for V and 0 bases for J; bases not matched to a gene: 3. Germline loops: CDR1 SEHNR, CDR2 FQNEAQ (reference sequence). CDR3 region: CASSSGQNSGNTIYF. The CDR3 region has the DNA TGTGCCAGCAGCTCGGGACAGAACTCTGGAAACACCATATATTTT.

This clone was seen a handful of times. Different DNA sequences within this sample yield the same CDR3. This chain joins TRBV27 and TRBJ1-4; the D gene is possibly TRBD1 (5 bases). Trimming left V 0 bases short and J 7 bases short, with 12 bases between. Germline-derived CDR1 and CDR2 are MNHEY and SMNVEV (reference sequence). This CDR3 comprises 15 residues. The CDR3 loop is CASSLSVRGSEKLFF. CDR3 in DNA: TGTGCCAGCAGTTTATCGGTCCGGGGGTCTGAAAAACTGTTTTTT.

The chain employs TRBV6-5 and TRBJ2-2, with D unclear. The CDR3 runs to 15 residues. The V end was cut by 2 bases, the J end by 4 bases, with 11 bases between. CDR1 is MNHEY, CDR2 SVGAGI, per germline. The CDR3 DNA follows: TGTGCCAGCAGTTACGGGCAGGTCATCACCGGGGAGCTGTTTTTT. Translated, it gives CASSYGQVITGELFF.

The rearrangement links TRBV30 to TRBJ2-1; D perhaps matches TRBD2 (8 bases). V was cut by 3 bases and J by 10 bases, with 13 bases left in between. Germline CDR1 and CDR2: GTSNPN and SVGIG (reference sequence). The CDR3 covers 12 residues. CDR3 sequence (DNA): TGTGCCTGGAGCGGGAGGGGGCTCGAGCAGTTCTTC. This translates into CAWSGRGLEQFF.

This clone was counted ten times or more. Other nucleotide sequences in the sample specify the same CDR3. The J gene is TRBJ1-6, the V gene TRBV30, with D perhaps TRBD1 (6 bases). Germline V lookup: CDR1 GTSNPN, CDR2 SVGIG (reference sequence). The CDR3 has 13 residues. V was clipped by 7 bases and J by 5 bases, with 12 bases between them. The CDR3 region is CASSPGDNSPLHF. CDR3 DNA sequence: TGTGCCTCCTCCCCAGGGGATAATTCACCCCTCCACTTT.